This T cell receptor beta chain was sequenced during a study of blood T cell repertoires in COVID-19. Study context: Samples of COVID-19 (acute and convalescent) were obtained from the United States, Italy and Spain. The analysed material was cDNA or gDNA that came from T cells, B-cell-depleted T cells, or PBMCs.

Germline CDR1 is MNHEY and CDR2 is SVGEGT. This CDR3 is built from 13 residues. Trimming left V 6 bases short and J 3 bases short, with 11 bases between. Methods used by the authors: Estimation of nucleated cell counts was performed using reference gene primer amplification. Assay: immunoSEQ multiplex PCR; the TCRdb copy retains only in-frame clones and omits some. V and J calls plus clone size are reproduced from that table; the DNA served to infer D and trimming. Found here are 60,000 to 70,000 clones, 85% of them singletons; the top ten hold roughly 24%. Material for sequencing was peripheral blood. The J gene is TRBJ1-1, the V gene TRBV6-2 or TRBV6-3, with D perhaps matching TRBD1 (6 bases). The sequence was obtained from a man in his fifties or sixties with acute or convalescent COVID-19. The CDR3 DNA is TGTGCCAGCAGCCACAGGGTGTACACTGAAGCTTTCTTT. Translation: CASSHRVYTEAFF.